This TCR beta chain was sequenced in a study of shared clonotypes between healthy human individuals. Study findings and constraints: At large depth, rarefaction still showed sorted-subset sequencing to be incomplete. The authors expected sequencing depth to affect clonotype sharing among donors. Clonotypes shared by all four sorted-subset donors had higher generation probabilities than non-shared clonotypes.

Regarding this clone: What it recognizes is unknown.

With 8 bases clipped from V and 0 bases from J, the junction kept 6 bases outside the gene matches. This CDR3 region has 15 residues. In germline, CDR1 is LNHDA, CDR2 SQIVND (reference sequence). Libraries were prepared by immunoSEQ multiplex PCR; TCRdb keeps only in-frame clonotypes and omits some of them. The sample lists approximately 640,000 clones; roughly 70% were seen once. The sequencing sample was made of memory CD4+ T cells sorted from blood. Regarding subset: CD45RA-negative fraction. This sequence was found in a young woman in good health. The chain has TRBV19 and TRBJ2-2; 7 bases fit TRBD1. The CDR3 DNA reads TGTGCCAGTGCAGGACAGGTAACGAACACCGGGGAGCTGTTTTTT. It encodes CASAGQVTNTGELFF.